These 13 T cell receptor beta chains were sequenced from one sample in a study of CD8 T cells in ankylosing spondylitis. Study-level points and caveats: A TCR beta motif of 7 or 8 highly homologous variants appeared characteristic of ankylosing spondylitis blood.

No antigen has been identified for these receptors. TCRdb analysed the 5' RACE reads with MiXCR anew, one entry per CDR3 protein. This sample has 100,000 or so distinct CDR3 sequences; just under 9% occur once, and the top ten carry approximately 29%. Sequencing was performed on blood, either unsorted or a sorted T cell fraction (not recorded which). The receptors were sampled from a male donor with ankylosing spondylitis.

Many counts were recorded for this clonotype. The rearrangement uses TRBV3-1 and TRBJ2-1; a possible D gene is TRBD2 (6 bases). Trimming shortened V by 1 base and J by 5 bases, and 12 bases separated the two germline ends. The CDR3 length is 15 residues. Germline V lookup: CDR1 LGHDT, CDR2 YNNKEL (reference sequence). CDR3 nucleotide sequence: TGTGCCAGCAGCCAAGCACTAGCAATTAACAATGAGCAGTTCTTC. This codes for CASSQALAINNEQFF.

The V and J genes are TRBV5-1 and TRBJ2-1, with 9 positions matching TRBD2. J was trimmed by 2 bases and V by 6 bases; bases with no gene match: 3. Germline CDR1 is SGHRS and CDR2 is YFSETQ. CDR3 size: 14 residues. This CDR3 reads CASMPSGAYNEQFF. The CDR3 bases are TGCGCCAGCATGCCTAGCGGGGCCTACAATGAGCAGTTCTTC. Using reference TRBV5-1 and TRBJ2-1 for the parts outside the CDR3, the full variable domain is KAGVTQTPRYLIKTRGQQVTLSCSPISGHRSVSWYQQTPGQGLQFLFEYFSETQRNKGNFPGRFSGRQFSNSRSEMNVSTLELGDSALYLCASMPSGAYNEQFFGPGTRLTVL.

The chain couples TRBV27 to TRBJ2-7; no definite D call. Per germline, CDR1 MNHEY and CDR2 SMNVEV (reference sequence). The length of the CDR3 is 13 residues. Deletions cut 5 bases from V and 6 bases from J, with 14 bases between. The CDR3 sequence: CASSLSRLSEQYF. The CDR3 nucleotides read TGTGCCAGCAGTCTCTCTAGGTTATCCGAGCAGTACTTC.

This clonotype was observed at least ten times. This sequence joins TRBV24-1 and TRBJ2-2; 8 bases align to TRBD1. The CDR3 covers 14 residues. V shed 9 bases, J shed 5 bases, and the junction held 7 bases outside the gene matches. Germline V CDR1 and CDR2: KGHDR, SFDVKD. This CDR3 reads CATSGTGSTGELFF. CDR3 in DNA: TGTGCCACCTCCGGGACAGGTTCAACCGGGGAGCTGTTTTTT.

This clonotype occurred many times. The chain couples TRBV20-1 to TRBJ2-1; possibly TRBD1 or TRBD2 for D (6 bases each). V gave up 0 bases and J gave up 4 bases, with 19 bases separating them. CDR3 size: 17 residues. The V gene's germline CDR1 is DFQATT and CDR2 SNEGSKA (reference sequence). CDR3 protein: CSAREGASVDPYNEQFF. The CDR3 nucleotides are TGCAGTGCTAGAGAGGGGGCTAGCGTAGATCCTTACAATGAGCAGTTCTTC.

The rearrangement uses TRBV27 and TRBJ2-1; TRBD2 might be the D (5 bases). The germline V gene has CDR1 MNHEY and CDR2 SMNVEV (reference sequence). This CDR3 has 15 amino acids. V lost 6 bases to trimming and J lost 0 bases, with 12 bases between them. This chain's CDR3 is CASRPGVSSYNEQFF. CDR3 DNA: TGTGCCAGCAGACCCGGGGTCAGCTCCTACAATGAGCAGTTCTTC.

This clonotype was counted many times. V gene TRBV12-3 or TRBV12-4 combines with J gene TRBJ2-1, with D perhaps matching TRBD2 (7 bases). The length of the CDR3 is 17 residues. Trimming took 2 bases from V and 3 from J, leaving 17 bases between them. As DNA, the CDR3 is TGTGCCAGCAGTTTAAAGTTAGGGGGGGCGGACTACAATGAGCAGTTCTTC. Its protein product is CASSLKLGGADYNEQFF.

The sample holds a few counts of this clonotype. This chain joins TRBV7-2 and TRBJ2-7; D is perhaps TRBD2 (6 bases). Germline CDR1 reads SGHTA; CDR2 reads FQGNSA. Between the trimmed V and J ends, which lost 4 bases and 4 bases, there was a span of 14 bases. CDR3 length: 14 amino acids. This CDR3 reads CASSSEPGDYEQYV. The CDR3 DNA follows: TGTGCCAGCAGCTCCGAACCGGGGGATTACGAGCAGTACGTC.

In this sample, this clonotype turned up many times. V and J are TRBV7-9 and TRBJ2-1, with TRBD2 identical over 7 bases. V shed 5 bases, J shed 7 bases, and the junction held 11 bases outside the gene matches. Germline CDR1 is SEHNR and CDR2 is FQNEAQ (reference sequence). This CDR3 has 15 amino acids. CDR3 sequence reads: CASSGQGAGRNEQFF. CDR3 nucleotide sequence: TGTGCCAGCAGCGGTCAGGGAGCCGGGAGGAATGAGCAGTTCTTC.

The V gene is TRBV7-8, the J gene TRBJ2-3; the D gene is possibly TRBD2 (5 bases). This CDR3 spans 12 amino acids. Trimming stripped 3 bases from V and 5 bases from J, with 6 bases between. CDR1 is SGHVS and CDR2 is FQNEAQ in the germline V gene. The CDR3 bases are TGTGCCAGCAGCTTTCGGGAAGATACGCAGTATTTT. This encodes CASSFREDTQYF.

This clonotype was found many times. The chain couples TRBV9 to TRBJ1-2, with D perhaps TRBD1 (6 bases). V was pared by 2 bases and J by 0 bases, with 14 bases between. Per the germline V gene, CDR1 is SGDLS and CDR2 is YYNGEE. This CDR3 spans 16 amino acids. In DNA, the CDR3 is TGTGCCAGCAGCGTTAGACAGGCCGAGCCTAACTATGGCTACACCTTC. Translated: CASSVRQAEPNYGYTF.

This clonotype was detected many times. CDR3 protein: CASSPSNQPQHF. For the CDR3, the DNA is TGTGCCAGCAGTCCTAGCAATCAGCCCCAGCATTTT. The chain recombines TRBV12-3 or TRBV12-4 with TRBJ1-5; no clear D gene. Deletions cut 5 bases from V and 0 bases from J, with 2 bases between. This CDR3 contains 12 residues.

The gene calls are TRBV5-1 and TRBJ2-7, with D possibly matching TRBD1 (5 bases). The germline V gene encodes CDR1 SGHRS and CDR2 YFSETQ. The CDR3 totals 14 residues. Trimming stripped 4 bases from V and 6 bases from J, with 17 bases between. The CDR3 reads CASSGWGKPFEQYV. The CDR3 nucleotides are TGCGCCAGCAGCGGGTGGGGCAAGCCCTTCGAGCAGTACGTC.